This T cell receptor beta chain is drawn from a study of blood T cells in healthy people across ages. General study points: Whereas aged donors had fewer naive CD4+ cells, long-lived donors had more of them and higher diversity.

Around 9.5 milliliters of peripheral blood were drawn from each donor. Isolated per sample were at least 6 million PBMCs. A minimum of 5.5 micrograms of total RNA was extracted per sample. The authors ran a second PCR of 7 to 11 cycles using a sample-barcoded 5' primer and a J-beta primer mix. TCRdb processed the 5' RACE reads anew with MiXCR; each CDR3 protein has one entry. The sample holds around 990,000 distinct CDR3 sequences, roughly two fifths seen once. CDR1 is SGHTA and CDR2 is FQGNSA in the germline V gene. The CDR3 contains 13 residues. In regard to this clonotype: The target antigen is unknown. A junction end diverges from the germline sequence, so it may reflect a read error.

The sequenced sample consisted of blood. This chain joins TRBV7-2 and TRBJ2-4; no clear D. This TCR was recovered from a man aged 18 to 29 in good health. The CDR3 sequence is CASSLEHLDIRYF. The CDR3 DNA sequence: TGTGCCAGCAGCTTAGAACATTTAGACATTCGGTACTTC.